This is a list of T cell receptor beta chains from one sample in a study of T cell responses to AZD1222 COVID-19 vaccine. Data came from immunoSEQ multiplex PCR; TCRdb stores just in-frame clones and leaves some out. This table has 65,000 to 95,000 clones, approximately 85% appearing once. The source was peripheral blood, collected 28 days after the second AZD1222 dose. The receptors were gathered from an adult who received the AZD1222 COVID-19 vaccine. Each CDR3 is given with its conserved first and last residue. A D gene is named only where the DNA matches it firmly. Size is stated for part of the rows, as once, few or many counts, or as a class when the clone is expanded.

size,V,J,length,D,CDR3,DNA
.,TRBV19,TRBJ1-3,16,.,CASSIPGSRSGNTIYF,TGTGCCAGTAGTATACCGGGGTCCCGCTCTGGAAACACCATATATTTT
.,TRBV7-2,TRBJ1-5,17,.,CASSFGSGGRKDQPQHF,TGTGCCAGCAGCTTCGGGAGTGGGGGAAGAAAGGATCAGCCCCAGCATTTT
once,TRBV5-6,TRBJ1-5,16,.,CASSLVGDYSNQPQHF,TGTGCCAGCAGCTTGGTAGGGGACTATAGCAATCAGCCCCAGCATTTT
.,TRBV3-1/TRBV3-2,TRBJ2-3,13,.,CASSHSSADTQYF,TGTGCCAGCAGCCACTCTTCTGCAGATACGCAGTATTTT
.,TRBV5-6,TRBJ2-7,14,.,CASSFGRSSYEQYF,TGTGCCAGCAGCTTCGGTCGGAGCTCCTACGAGCAGTACTTC
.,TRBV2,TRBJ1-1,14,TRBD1,CASLPGQGFTEAFF,TGTGCCAGCTTACCGGGACAGGGTTTCACTGAAGCTTTCTTT
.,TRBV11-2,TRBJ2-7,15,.,CASAHTGASSYEQYF,TGTGCCAGCGCCCACACGGGGGCCAGCTCCTACGAGCAGTACTTC
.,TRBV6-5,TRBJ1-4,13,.,CASRGRFDEKLFF,TGTGCCAGCAGGGGGCGTTTTGATGAAAAACTGTTTTTT
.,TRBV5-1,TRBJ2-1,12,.,CASSFPGTEQFF,TGCGCCAGCAGTTTCCCCGGGACTGAGCAGTTCTTC
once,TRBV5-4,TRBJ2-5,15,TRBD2,CASSSTGGYQETQYF,TGTGCCAGCAGCTCAACGGGGGGGTATCAAGAGACCCAGTACTTC
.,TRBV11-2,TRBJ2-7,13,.,CASSLGQSYEQYF,TGTGCCAGCAGCCTAGGACAGTCCTACGAGCAGTACTTC
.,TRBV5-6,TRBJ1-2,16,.,CASSFGGVGWDYGYTF,TGTGCCAGCAGCTTTGGGGGCGTAGGCTGGGACTATGGCTACACCTTC
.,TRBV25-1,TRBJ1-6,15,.,CASSESLIYNSPLHF,TGTGCCAGCAGTGAATCCCTGATCTATAATTCACCCCTCCACTTT
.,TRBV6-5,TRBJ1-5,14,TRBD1,CASSMDRSNQPQHF,TGTGCCAGCAGCATGGACAGGAGCAATCAGCCCCAGCATTTT
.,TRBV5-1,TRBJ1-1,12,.,CASSLANTEAFF,TGCGCCAGCAGCTTGGCGAACACTGAAGCTTTCTTT
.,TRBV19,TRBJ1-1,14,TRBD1,CASRGTGRNTEAFF,TGTGCCAGTCGCGGGACAGGGAGAAACACTGAAGCTTTCTTT
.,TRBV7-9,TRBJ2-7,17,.,CASSLALSGGTIYEQYF,TGTGCCAGCAGCTTAGCGTTGTCTGGGGGCACAATCTACGAGCAGTACTTC
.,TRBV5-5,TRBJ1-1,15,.,CASSLAGEVSTEAFF,TGTGCCAGCAGCTTGGCCGGGGAGGTTAGCACTGAAGCTTTCTTT
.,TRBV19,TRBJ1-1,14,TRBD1,CASSIWTGDTEAFF,TGTGCCAGTAGTATATGGACAGGAGACACTGAAGCTTTCTTT
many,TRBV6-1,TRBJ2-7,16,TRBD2,CASSELAGVTSREQYF,TGTGCCAGCAGTGAACTAGCGGGGGTTACGAGCCGCGAGCAGTACTTC
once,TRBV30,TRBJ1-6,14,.,CAWSTGTGNSPLHF,TGTGCCTGGAGTACCGGCACAGGGAATTCACCCCTCCACTTT
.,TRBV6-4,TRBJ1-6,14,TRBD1,CASSETGQNSPLHF,TGTGCCAGCAGTGAAACGGGACAGAATTCACCCCTCCACTTT
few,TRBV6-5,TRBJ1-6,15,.,CASSYSSSYNSPLHF,TGTGCCAGCAGTTACAGCAGCTCCTATAATTCACCCCTCCACTTT
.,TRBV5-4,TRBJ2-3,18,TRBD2,CASSLESSGGGRMDTQYF,TGTGCCAGCAGCTTGGAAAGTAGCGGGGGGGGCAGGATGGATACGCAGTATTTT
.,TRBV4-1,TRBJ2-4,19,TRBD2,CASSHSLAGGRQGKGIQYF,TGCGCCAGCAGCCATAGTCTAGCGGGGGGACGTCAGGGCAAGGGGATTCAGTACTTC
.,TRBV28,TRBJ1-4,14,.,CATMRGQPNEKLFF,TGTGCCACCATGAGAGGCCAGCCTAATGAAAAACTGTTTTTT
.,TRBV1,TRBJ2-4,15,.,CTSSQPTIAKNIQYF,TGCACCAGCAGCCAACCGACAATAGCCAAAAACATTCAGTACTTC
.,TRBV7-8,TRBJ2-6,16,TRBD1,CASSGQGAPGANVLTF,TGTGCCAGCAGCGGACAGGGGGCGCCGGGGGCCAACGTCCTGACTTTC
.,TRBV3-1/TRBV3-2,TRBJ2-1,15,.,CASSQNPDQLNEQFF,TGTGCCAGCAGCCAGAATCCGGACCAACTCAATGAGCAGTTCTTC
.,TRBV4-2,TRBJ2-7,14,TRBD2,CASSPQRGRYEQYF,TGTGCCAGCAGCCCCCAGCGGGGCCGCTACGAGCAGTACTTC
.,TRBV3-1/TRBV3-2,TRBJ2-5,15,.,CASSQERRGQETQYF,TGTGCCAGCAGCCAAGAGCGAAGGGGCCAAGAGACCCAGTACTTC
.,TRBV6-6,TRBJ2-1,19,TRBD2,CASSPSTSGGQSSYNEQFF,TGTGCCAGCAGTCCATCGACTAGCGGGGGCCAAAGCTCCTACAATGAGCAGTTCTTC
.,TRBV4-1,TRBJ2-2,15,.,CASSQLGENTGELFF,TGCGCCAGCAGCCAATTGGGGGAGAACACCGGGGAGCTGTTTTTT